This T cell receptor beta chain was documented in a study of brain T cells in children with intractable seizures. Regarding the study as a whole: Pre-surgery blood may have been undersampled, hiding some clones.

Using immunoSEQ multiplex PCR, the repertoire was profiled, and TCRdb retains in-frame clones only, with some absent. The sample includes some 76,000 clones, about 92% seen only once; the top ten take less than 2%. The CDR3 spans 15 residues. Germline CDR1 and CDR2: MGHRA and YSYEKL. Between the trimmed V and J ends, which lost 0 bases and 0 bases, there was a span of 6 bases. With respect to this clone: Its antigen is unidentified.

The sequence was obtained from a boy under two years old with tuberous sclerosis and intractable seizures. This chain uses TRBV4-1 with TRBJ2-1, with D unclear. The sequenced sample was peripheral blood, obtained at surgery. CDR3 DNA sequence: TGCGCCAGCAGCCAAGATCCGGCCTCCTACAATGAGCAGTTCTTC. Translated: CASSQDPASYNEQFF.